This TCR beta chain was captured in a study of beta chain features in type 1 diabetes. Germline assignment: CDR1 SGHAT and CDR2 FQNNGV. The CDR3 is 17 amino acids. Losses at the gene ends were 4 bases for V and 0 bases for J; bases not matched to a gene: 3. The whole isolated RNA underwent reverse transcription, so sequencing captured expressed TCRB transcripts. Some clones are missing from TCRdb's copy, which holds only in-frame ones; the method was immunoSEQ multiplex PCR. The sample lists 900,000 or so clones; 15% to 20% were seen once. By way of CD45RO/CCR7/CD25/CD127/CD95/CD27, the CD4+ regulatory, stem cell-like memory, central memory and naive cells were sorted. In all sorted populations, purity surpassed 98%.

This chain links TRBV11-2 with TRBJ2-6; 10 bases are shared with TRBD1. The material sequenced was naive CD4+ T cells from blood. The source of this sequence is a woman between 18 and 29 years old in good health. The CDR3 here is CASSYRDRGSGANVLTF. The CDR3 region has the DNA TGTGCCAGCAGCTACCGGGACAGGGGCTCTGGGGCCAACGTCCTGACTTTC.